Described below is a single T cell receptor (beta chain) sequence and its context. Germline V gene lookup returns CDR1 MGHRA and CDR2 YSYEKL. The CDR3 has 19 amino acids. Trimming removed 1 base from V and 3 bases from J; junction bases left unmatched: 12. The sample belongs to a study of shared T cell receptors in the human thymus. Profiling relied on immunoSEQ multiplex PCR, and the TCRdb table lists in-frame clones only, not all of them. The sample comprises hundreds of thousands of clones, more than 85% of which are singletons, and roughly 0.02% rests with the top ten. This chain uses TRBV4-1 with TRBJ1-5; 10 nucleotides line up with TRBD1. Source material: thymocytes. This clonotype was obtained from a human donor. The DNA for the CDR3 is TGCGCCAGCAGCCAAGGGAGTAAGGCCGGGACAGGGGTCAATCAGCCCCAGCATTTT. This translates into CASSQGSKAGTGVNQPQHF.